This is a list of T cell receptor beta chains from one sample in a study of T cell changes during pregnancy in multiple sclerosis. Here immunoSEQ multiplex PCR was the method, and the copy in TCRdb shows in-frame clones only, minus some. The data hold 40,000 to 60,000 clones, with roughly 90% observed a single time. The sequences come from peripheral blood, collected in the first trimester of pregnancy. The receptor source for this set is a female donor in good health, enrolled as a control in a pregnancy study. Each CDR3 is given with its conserved first and last residue. Each record gives: clone size, V gene, J gene, D gene, CDR3 DNA, CDR3 protein. D genes are given only for firm matches. Where a row states a size, it is once, few, many or the class of an expanded clone; other rows omit it.

>-|TRBV4-3|TRBJ2-1|TRBD2
TGCGCCAGCAGCCAAGATTGGACTAGCGGGAGAGGAGATGAGCAGTTCTTC
CASSQDWTSGRGDEQFF
>-|TRBV6-1|TRBJ2-3|-
TGTGCCAGCAGTGTGGGCGGGATGATCACAGATACGCAGTATTTT
CASSVGGMITDTQYF
>-|TRBV21-1|TRBJ2-2|-
TGTGCCAGCAGCAAAGAACAGGGTGACACCGGGGAGCTGTTTTTT
CASSKEQGDTGELFF
>few|TRBV4-1|TRBJ1-1|-
TGCGCCAGCAGCCACTATGGAGGCGCACGCACTGAAGCTTTCTTT
CASSHYGGARTEAFF
>few|TRBV18|TRBJ1-2|-
TGTGCCAGCTCACCACTCGGGTTTGATGGCTACACCTTC
CASSPLGFDGYTF
>once|TRBV11-2|TRBJ2-1|TRBD2
TGTGCCAGCAGCATAAGCGGGAGTTTCCCCAATGAGCAGTTCTTC
CASSISGSFPNEQFF
>-|TRBV7-3|TRBJ2-1|-
TGTGCCAGCACCGACACAGGGAACAATGAGCAGTTCTTC
CASTDTGNNEQFF
>-|TRBV7-9|TRBJ1-4|TRBD1
TGTGCCAGCAGCGACGACAGGGAGAATGAAAAACTGTTTTTT
CASSDDRENEKLFF
>-|TRBV6-1|TRBJ1-4|-
TGTGCCAGCAGTGAGTCAGGTGAAAAACTGTTTTTT
CASSESGEKLFF
>-|TRBV13|TRBJ2-2|-
TGTGCCAGCAGCTTAGGCGGGATCCGGCACCCCGGGGAGCTGTTTTTT
CASSLGGIRHPGELFF
>-|TRBV2|TRBJ2-7|TRBD1
TGTGCCAGCAGTCAGTCGAGACAGGGGACCTACGAGCAGTACTTC
CASSQSRQGTYEQYF
>-|TRBV7-2|TRBJ2-3|-
TGTGCCAGCAGCCGGGAGAGGGATACGCAGTATTTT
CASSRERDTQYF
>-|TRBV18|TRBJ1-1|-
TGTGCCAGCTCACCACCCTCCGGGAACACTGAAGCTTTCTTT
CASSPPSGNTEAFF
>-|TRBV11-2|TRBJ2-3|-
TGTGCCAGCAGCTGGGGACTTCAAGGAGATACGCAGTATTTT
CASSWGLQGDTQYF
>-|TRBV6-1|TRBJ2-3|TRBD2
TGTGCCAGCAGCAGACTAGCGGGGAGCACAGATACGCAGTATTTT
CASSRLAGSTDTQYF
>once|TRBV30|TRBJ2-1|TRBD2
TGTGCCTGGAGTCGGGTAGCGGGAGGGCCCTATGAGCAGTTCTTC
CAWSRVAGGPYEQFF
>-|TRBV19|TRBJ2-6|-
TGTGCCAGTAGTATGCTACTATCCAGCTCTGGGGCCAACGTCCTGACTTTC
CASSMLLSSSGANVLTF
>few|TRBV5-1|TRBJ1-6|TRBD1
TGCGCCAGCAGCTTGGAGGACAGGGGGACACCCCTCCACTTT
CASSLEDRGTPLHF
>-|TRBV14|TRBJ2-2|-
TGTGCCAGCAGTGTGCGCGCGGGCGGCACCGGGGAGCTGTTTTTT
CASSVRAGGTGELFF
>-|TRBV5-4|TRBJ2-5|-
TGTGCCAGCAGCTTGGCCCAGGGGGAGGCCCAGTACTTC
CASSLAQGEAQYF
>few|TRBV28|TRBJ1-2|-
TGTGCCAGCAGTTTATCCAGGGTCAACTATGGCTACACCTTC
CASSLSRVNYGYTF
>-|TRBV5-1|TRBJ2-7|TRBD1
TGCGCCAGCAGCCCGGGGACAGGGAGTTACGAGCAGTACTTC
CASSPGTGSYEQYF
>-|TRBV10-1|TRBJ1-5|TRBD1
TGCGCCAGCAACCATGACAGGGATCAGCCCCAGCATTTT
CASNHDRDQPQHF
>-|TRBV29-1|TRBJ1-4|-
TGCAGCGCTGGGGGCTCGATTGGCGAAAAACTGTTTTTT
CSAGGSIGEKLFF
>-|TRBV23-1|TRBJ2-1|-
TGCGCCAGCAGTCTAGTGAGGACTCCGGGCGGAAGAGAGCAGTTCTTC
CASSLVRTPGGREQFF
>-|TRBV19|TRBJ1-5|-
TGTGCCAGTAGACCCCGCAGCGATCAATCCTATAGCAATCAGCCCCAGCATTTT
CASRPRSDQSYSNQPQHF
>-|TRBV6-5|TRBJ1-2|TRBD1
TGTGCCAGCAGTTACATTCGGACAGGGGGGAACTATGGCTACACCTTC
CASSYIRTGGNYGYTF
>-|TRBV19|TRBJ2-7|TRBD1
TGTGCCAGTAGTCCGAACGGACAGGGCTCCTACGAGCAGTACTTC
CASSPNGQGSYEQYF
>-|TRBV6-6|TRBJ2-7|-
TGTGCCAGCAGTGTTAACGGTCTGCAACCCTACGAGCAGTACTTC
CASSVNGLQPYEQYF
>-|TRBV6-6|TRBJ2-5|TRBD2
TGTGCCAGCAGTCGCGGGGGGCCCGAAGAGACCCAGTACTTC
CASSRGGPEETQYF
>-|TRBV21-1|TRBJ2-7|-
TGTGCCAGCAGCAAAGAGGGGGCTGGCGAGCAGTACTTC
CASSKEGAGEQYF
>once|TRBV2|TRBJ1-2|-
TGTGCCAGCATTGTCTCAGAAGACAGCTTCTATGGCTACACCTTC
CASIVSEDSFYGYTF
>-|TRBV7-3|TRBJ2-5|TRBD2
TGTGCCAGCAGTCCTAGCGGGAGGGAGACCCAGTACTTC
CASSPSGRETQYF
>-|TRBV18|TRBJ2-1|TRBD2
TGTGCCAGCTCGACCACTAGCGGGGGATACAATGAGCAGTTCTTC
CASSTTSGGYNEQFF
>-|TRBV19|TRBJ2-1|TRBD2
TGTGCCAGTAGTAATAGCGGGGGGGCGGATAACAATGAGCAGTTCTTC
CASSNSGGADNNEQFF
>few|TRBV19|TRBJ1-2|-
TGTGCCAGTAGTATGACGAGGGATAACTATGGCTACACCTTC
CASSMTRDNYGYTF
>-|TRBV7-9|TRBJ2-7|-
TGTGCCAGCAGCTCCCAGGGCCCCTACGAGCAGTACTTC
CASSSQGPYEQYF
>once|TRBV5-1|TRBJ2-7|-
TGCGCCAGCAGCCCCGCTCACTCCGAGCAGTACTTC
CASSPAHSEQYF
>once|TRBV6-1|TRBJ1-2|-
TGTGCCAGCAGTGAAGGGGCCGGGGGAGCAGATGGCTACACCTTC
CASSEGAGGADGYTF
>-|TRBV25-1|TRBJ2-7|-
TGTGCCAGCAGTGAAGGCGGTAGAGGGAGTAACTACGAGCAGTACTTC
CASSEGGRGSNYEQYF